Listed here are 13 T cell receptor beta chains from one sample, sequenced in a study of T cells in women clearing cervical HPV infection. Libraries were prepared by immunoSEQ multiplex PCR; TCRdb keeps only in-frame clonotypes and omits some of them. This sample contains fewer than 35,000 clones. Sample: blood buffy coat. These receptors all come from a woman aged 18 to 69 with a cervical HPV16 infection that either progressed to CIN3+ or cleared (not recorded which).

In regard to this clone: The missing CDR3 end, 3 residues past where the read stops, is filled in from the germline J gene. The chain recombines TRBV20-1 with TRBJ2-3, with no clear D. Germline values: CDR1 DFQATT, CDR2 SNEGSKA (reference sequence). This CDR3 has 15 residues. The V and J ends lost 0 bases and 0 bases respectively, with 10 bases between them. CDR3 loop: CSARDARPSTDTQYF. The CDR3 DNA, read in part, is TGCAGTGCTAGAGATGCCAGGCCGAGCACAGATACG.

Concerning this clone itself: The read finishes 3 residues shy of the CDR3 end, and the germline J gene is used to complete it. The V gene is TRBV19, the J gene TRBJ1-1, with D possibly matching TRBD1 (5 bases). Trimming took 8 bases from V and 1 from J, leaving 8 bases between them. This CDR3 has 12 residues. Germline values: CDR1 LNHDA, CDR2 SQIVND (reference sequence). The CDR3 bases that were read are TGTGCCAGTTCCCAGGGGAACACTGAA. Translated: CASSQGNTE. The complete CDR3 protein is CASSQGNTEAFF.

This CDR3 reads CASSLLAGAVTGELFF. CDR3 DNA (partial): TGTGCCAGCAGTCTCTTAGCGGGAGCGGTCACCGGGGAG. The V call is TRBV28, the J call TRBJ2-2, with TRBD2 matching over 9 bases. The read finishes 3 residues shy of the CDR3 end, and the germline J gene is used to complete it. Germline CDR1 and CDR2: MDHEN and SYDVKM. The CDR3 runs to 16 residues. J gave up 4 bases and V 5 bases, and 8 bases lay outside the gene matches.

CDR3 DNA (partial): TGTGCCAGCAGCTTAGGGCGGCAGTTGGATCAGCCC. It encodes CASSLGRQLDQP. The entire CDR3 is CASSLGRQLDQPQHF. The V gene is TRBV7-2, the J gene TRBJ1-5; unclear D gene. The read finishes 3 residues shy of the CDR3 end, and the germline J gene is used to complete it. The length of the CDR3 is 15 residues. Germline V CDR1 and CDR2: SGHTA, FQGNSA. Trimming removed 1 base from V and 5 bases from J, with 12 bases in between.

Turning to this clone: From the germline J gene comes the end of the CDR3, since the read stops 3 residues before it. The chain combines TRBV29-1 with TRBJ1-6; 8 nucleotides agree with TRBD1. Germline V gives CDR1 SQVTM, CDR2 ANQGSEA. The CDR3 has 14 residues. V lost 7 bases to trimming and J lost 7 bases; unmatched junction nucleotides: 9. CDR3 bases read: TGCAGCGCTAAAAACAGGGGGAGGAATTCACCC. It translates to CSAKNRGRNSP. The whole CDR3 reads CSAKNRGRNSPLHF. Full variable domain (outside the CDR3, taken from reference TRBV29-1 and TRBJ1-6): SAVISQKPSRDICQRGTSLTIQCQVDSQVTMMFWYRQQPGQSLTLIATANQGSEATYESGFVIDKFPISRPNLTFSTLTVSNMSPEDSSIYLCSAKNRGRNSPLHFGNGTRLTVT.

As to this clone: Sequence at one end of the junction differs from germline and may be a read error. The CDR3 goes on 3 residues after the read ends, and that part is filled in from the germline J gene. This chain connects TRBV6-1 to TRBJ2-1; 8 nucleotides align to TRBD2. The CDR3 loop spans 15 amino acids. The germline gives CDR1 MNHNS, CDR2 SASEGT. The CDR3 DNA, read in part, is TGTGCCAGCAGTAAAGCGGGGGACACCTACAATGAG. Protein: CASSKAGDTYNE. The whole CDR3 protein reads CASSKAGDTYNEQFF.

To note about this clone: The read ends 3 residues early relative to the CDR3; the germline J gene fills the gap. This chain links TRBV5-4 with TRBJ2-1; D is undetermined. V shed 4 bases and J shed 8 bases, with 10 bases lying between them. Germline V gives CDR1 SGHNT, CDR2 YYREEE (reference sequence). CDR3 length: 12 amino acids. The CDR3 is CASSRRKDEQFF. The covered CDR3 bases are TGTGCCAGCAGCCGCAGAAAGGATGAG.

With regard to this clone: The read ends 3 residues early relative to the CDR3; the germline J gene fills the gap. The chain couples TRBV7-3 to TRBJ2-3; TRBD1 is a possible D gene (5 bases). Germline V gene sequence: CDR1 SGHTA, CDR2 FQGTGA. The CDR3 consists of 13 residues. V was cut by 5 bases and J by 4 bases, with 10 bases left in between. CDR3 DNA (partial): TGTGCCAGCAGCCTGTTGGGGCCAGATACG. This encodes CASSLLGPDT. The whole CDR3 protein reads CASSLLGPDTQYF.

Details on this clone: The read falls 3 residues short of the CDR3 end, and the missing part is taken from the germline J gene. The J gene is TRBJ2-5, the V gene TRBV9; the match to TRBD2 covers 11 bases. The CDR3 length is 15 residues. The V segment lost 4 bases and the J segment 4 bases; nucleotides outside the gene matches: 6. CDR1 is SGDLS and CDR2 is YYNGEE in the germline V gene. The part of the CDR3 DNA that was read is TGTGCCAGCAGCCCTAGCGGGGGGAGGGGAGAGACC. Its protein is CASSPSGGRGET. The full CDR3 sequence reads CASSPSGGRGETQYF. Combining the CDR3 with reference TRBV9 and TRBJ2-5 gives the whole variable domain DSGVTQTPKHLITATGQRVTLRCSPRSGDLSVYWYQQSLDQGLQFLIQYYNGEERAKGNILERFSAQQFPDLHSELNLSSLELGDSALYFCASSPSGGRGETQYFGPGTRLLVL.

To note about this clone: The read halts 3 residues ahead of the CDR3 end, with the missing end drawn from the germline J gene. V gene TRBV19 combines with J gene TRBJ2-2, with D maybe TRBD2 (6 bases). The CDR3 contains 15 residues. Germline values: CDR1 LNHDA, CDR2 SQIVND (reference sequence). Between the trimmed V and J ends, which lost 5 bases and 0 bases, there was a span of 10 bases. The sequenced CDR3 bases are TGTGCCAGTAGTCGAGGCGGGACGAACACCGGGGAG. Its translation is CASSRGGTNTGE. The CDR3, in full, reads CASSRGGTNTGELFF.

About this clone: With the read ending 3 residues before the CDR3 end, the germline J gene is used to fill in that end. The chain links TRBV30 to TRBJ2-3; 7 bases line up with TRBD2. The CDR3 is made up of 15 amino acids. Looked up from germline, CDR1 is GTSNPN and CDR2 is SVGIG (reference sequence). V trimming: 2 bases; J trimming: 5 bases; junction bases outside the gene matches: 10. The CDR3 loop is CAWSLGSGVLDTQYF. Incomplete CDR3 DNA: TGTGCCTGGAGTCTTGGGAGCGGGGTTCTAGATACG.

For this clone: The CDR3 end lies 3 residues beyond the end of the read and is filled in from the germline J gene. This chain joins TRBV11-2 and TRBJ1-5; TRBD1 matches at 7 bases. Germline CDR1 is SGHAT and CDR2 is FQNNGV. The trim removed 4 bases at V and 7 bases at J, leaving 4 bases unmatched. The CDR3 sequence is 13 residues long. Partial CDR3 DNA: TGTGCCAGCAGCTCACAGGGGTCACAGCCC. Translated, it gives CASSSQGSQP. The whole CDR3 sequence is CASSSQGSQPQHF.

Notes on this clone: The read terminates 3 residues ahead of where the CDR3 ends, so the germline J gene completes it. This sequence joins TRBV18 and TRBJ2-1; TRBD1 is a possible D gene (5 bases). The V gene's germline CDR1 is KGHSH and CDR2 LQKENI. CDR3 length: 16 residues. The germline V and J ends were trimmed by 5 bases and 5 bases, with 19 bases remaining between them. The sequenced part of the CDR3 DNA is TGTGCCAGCTCATCGGACACCCTTATGGGGCACAATGAG. Protein sequence: CASSSDTLMGHNE. The entire CDR3 reads CASSSDTLMGHNEQFF. Complete variable domain (other parts from reference TRBV18 and TRBJ2-1): NAGVMQNPRHLVRRRGQEARLRCSPMKGHSHVYWYRQLPEEGLKFMVYLQKENIIDESGMPKERFSAEFPKEGPSILRIQQVVRGDSAAYFCASSSDTLMGHNEQFFGPGTRLTVL.